The 23 T cell receptor delta chains below come from one sample, sequenced in a study of gamma-delta T cells after stem cell transplantation (TCRdb year 2016). The library was prepared using RT-PCR. Sequencing took place on an Illumina MiSeq. TCRdb called clones from the public reads with CATT, and repeated DNA sequences were later combined into one row. The table for this sample lists thousands of delta-chain clones; 0.95% to 1.5% of them were counted only once. About 20% of the sample is held by the ten biggest clonotypes. The source material was gamma-delta T cells. Receptor source: a human donor. It is not recorded whose cells these are; they may come from a transplant donor.

Details on this clone: A far larger clone is one nucleotide away, so this likely arose from a read error. This specimen includes other DNA sequences encoding the same CDR3. This chain uses TRDV2 with TRDJ1; 13 positions agree with TRDD3. Germline CDR1 and CDR2: GEAIGNYY and EKD. Unmatched junction bases numbered 11, after V lost 3 bases and J lost 8 bases. The CDR3 length is 16 residues. CDR3 protein: CACDALGLGDTEKLIF. The CDR3 DNA reads TGTGCCTGTGACGCCCTGGGACTGGGGGATACGGAGAAACTCATCTTT.

To note about this clone: TCRdb has a much larger clone's protein, which differs at residue 12 from the translation of this DNA, likely because of a read error; what is shown is the protein translated from the DNA. The chain uses TRDV2 and TRDJ1; D uncertain. Trimming removed 4 bases at V and 0 bases at J, with 23 bases between. The V gene's germline CDR1 is GEAIGNYY and CDR2 EKD. This CDR3 is 18 amino acids long. The CDR3 spells CACETVPSGTQHTDKLIF. In DNA form, the CDR3 reads TGTGCCTGTGAAACGGTACCGTCAGGGACCCAACACACCGATAAACTCATCTTT.

The table lists this clone with a few counts. This DNA translates differently at residue 15 from the TCRdb protein, which is that of a much larger clone; a read error is likely, and the protein shown is the DNA's own translation. V gene TRDV2 combines with J gene TRDJ1; 7 bases line up with TRDD3. Losses at the gene ends were 0 bases for V and 9 bases for J; bases not matched to a gene: 21. The CDR3 is made up of 18 amino acids. In germline, CDR1 is GEAIGNYY, CDR2 EKD. CDR3 nucleotide sequence: TGTGCCTGTGACACCGTTGCGGATTTATCGGGGGATCGGGGTGAACTCATCTTT. Protein: CACDTVADLSGDRGELIF.

This clone was counted between two and nine times. TCRdb shows a much larger clone's protein in place of this DNA's translation, and the two differ at residue 4, likely through a read error; the protein shown is translated from the DNA. This CDR3 is CACETVGLGEPTDKLIF. The CDR3 DNA reads as TGTGCCTGTGAAACCGTAGGGCTGGGGGAACCCACCGATAAACTCATCTTT. V and J are TRDV2 and TRDJ1; 8 bases are shared with TRDD3. With V trimmed by 4 bases and J by 1 base, 13 bases remained unmatched. Germline V gives CDR1 GEAIGNYY, CDR2 EKD. CDR3 length: 17 residues.

This clone was observed at least ten times. A far larger clone is off by one base, so a read error is likely. The same CDR3 arises from other DNA sequences in this sample as well. V gene TRDV2 combines with J gene TRDJ3; 7 bases fit TRDD3. CDR3 length equals 26 residues. Germline V CDR1 and CDR2: GEAIGNYY, EKD. The CDR3 reads CACDTVKPPGLGATLLSSWDTRQMFF. CDR3 bases: TGTGCCTGCGACACCGTAAAGCCCCCGGGGCTGGGGGCCACCCTTCTCAGTTCCTGGGACACCCGACAGATGTTTTTC.

This clone ranks as medium-sized (0.01 to 0.1%). The chain links TRDV3 to TRDJ1; maybe TRDD3 (6 bases). Germline CDR1 is TVYSNPD and CDR2 is GDNSRS (reference sequence). Trimming left V 3 bases short and J 2 bases short, with 37 bases between. This CDR3 contains 21 residues. CDR3 amino acids: CALGDRSTGFAYGGPTDKLIF. The DNA of the CDR3 is TGTGCCTTGGGCGACCGAAGCACGGGATTCGCCTACGGGGGACCGACCGATAAACTCATCTTT.

This clone has a handful of counts. The likely explanation is a read error, given a far larger clone one base away. Additional DNA sequences in this sample encode the identical CDR3. The J gene is TRDJ1, the V gene TRDV2, with 12 bases identical to TRDD3. J was trimmed by 8 bases and V by 2 bases; bases with no gene match: 29. Germline lookup yields CDR1 GEAIGNYY and CDR2 EKD. The CDR3 spans 22 residues. The CDR3 here is CACDKVTPGGYDPPGAEGKLIF. The CDR3 region has the DNA TGTGCCTGTGACAAGGTCACGCCTGGGGGATACGACCCTCCCGGGGCAGAGGGCAAACTCATCTTT.

Comment on this clone: TCRdb's listed protein matches a much larger clone and diverges from this DNA's translation at residue 4, likely through a read error; the protein shown comes from the DNA. The chain is built from TRDV2 and TRDJ1, with 12 bases fitting TRDD3. This CDR3 is 15 amino acids long. V was clipped by 5 bases and J by 10 bases; unmatched bases: 13. Looked up from germline, CDR1 is GEAIGNYY and CDR2 is EKD. The CDR3 is CACGTLGDTHEILIF. CDR3 DNA sequence: TGTGCCTGTGGCACTCTGGGGGATACGCACGAAATACTCATCTTT.

This clone has just a few counts. V and J are TRDV2 and TRDJ1; TRDD3 matches at 10 bases. Germline V gene lookup returns CDR1 GEAIGNYY and CDR2 EKD. With 2 bases clipped from V and 1 base from J, the junction kept 6 bases outside the gene matches. The CDR3 length is 16 residues. The CDR3 DNA reads TGTGCCTGTGACAAGGTGGGGGATACCGGCACCGATAAACTCATCTTT. It translates to CACDKVGDTGTDKLIF.

With regard to this clone: This likely came from a read error, as a far larger clone is one base away. Other DNA sequences in this sample translate to the same CDR3. The chain couples TRDV2 to TRDJ1; 13 bases align to TRDD3. The J segment lost 8 bases and the V segment lost 3 bases, leaving 11 bases of the junction unmatched. The CDR3 runs 16 residues. The germline CDR1 and CDR2 sequences are GEAIGNYY and EKD. The CDR3 spells CACDALGLGDTEKLIF. The CDR3 DNA sequence: TGTGCCTGTGACGCCTTGGGACTGGGGGATACGGAAAAACTCATCTTT.

The chain links TRDV2 to TRDJ1; 10 bases are shared with TRDD3. Germline assignment: CDR1 GEAIGNYY and CDR2 EKD. J lost 1 base, V lost 3 bases, and 10 bases had no gene match. The CDR3 covers 17 residues. For the CDR3, the DNA is TGTGCCTGTGACCGTTTGGTACTGGGGGATGCCACCGATAAACTCATCTTT. Its translation: CACDRLVLGDATDKLIF.

Only a few counts were recorded for this clone. Given a far larger clone just one base away, this is likely a sequencing read error. The same CDR3 is also encoded by other DNA sequences in this sample. This chain links TRDV2 with TRDJ1; 7 bases match TRDD3. CDR3 length: 17 residues. CDR1 and CDR2 from the germline V gene are GEAIGNYY and EKD. The CDR3 sequence: CACDTLGGQTNTDKLIF. Here the CDR3 DNA reads TGCGCCTGTGACACGCTTGGGGGACAAACCAACACCGATAAACTCATCTTT.

Of note for this clone: This likely stems from a read error, as it lies one base from a far larger clone. The chain combines TRDV2 with TRDJ1, with 8 bases matching TRDD3. Germline CDR1 reads GEAIGNYY; CDR2 reads EKD. V was pared by 3 bases and J by 3 bases, with 11 bases of the junction left unmatched. The CDR3 loop spans 16 amino acids. The CDR3 loop reads CACDDLGGCRADKLIF. The CDR3 region has the DNA TGTGCCTGTGACGATCTTGGGGGATGCCGGGCCGATAAACTCATCTTT.

Comments on this clone: The protein held in TCRdb is that of a much larger clone and does not match this DNA's translation at residue 4, likely because of a read error; the protein shown is translated from the DNA. The chain's CDR3 is CALEDTMGDVIRGTDKLIF. CDR3 in DNA: TGTGCTCTTGAGGATACCATGGGGGACGTAATCCGGGGTACCGATAAACTCATCTTT. The rearrangement joins TRDV1 to TRDJ1, with 7 bases identical to TRDD3. Trimming cost V 7 bases and J 2 bases; bases outside gene matches: 22. The CDR3 is made up of 19 amino acids. The V gene's germline CDR1 is TSWWSYY and CDR2 QGS.

Notes on this clone: The protein TCRdb gives is from a much larger clone and does not agree with this DNA's translation at residue 12, likely a read error; the protein shown here comes from the DNA. The V gene is TRDV2, the J gene TRDJ1; TRDD3 matches 10 bases. CDR1 is GEAIGNYY and CDR2 is EKD in the germline V gene. The CDR3 runs to 17 residues. Trimming at V came to 2 bases and at J to 3 bases, leaving 11 bases not matched to a gene. The CDR3 loop reads CACDSLRGIRGADKLIF. As DNA, the CDR3 is TGTGCCTGTGACAGCCTGAGGGGGATACGCGGGGCCGATAAACTCATCTTT.

This clone was detected ten times or more. A read error is the likely source, as a far larger clone sits one nucleotide away. The chain carries TRDV2 and TRDJ3; TRDD3 matches 9 bases. Germline V lookup: CDR1 GEAIGNYY, CDR2 EKD. CDR3 length equals 17 residues. The CDR3 bases are TGTGCCCGTGACACGACTGGGGGATCCTGGGACACCCGACAGATGTTTTTC. It is translated as CARDTTGGSWDTRQMFF.

Note on this clone: One base separates it from a far larger clone, so it is likely a read error. The same CDR3 arises from other DNA sequences in this sample as well. This chain uses TRDV2 with TRDJ1; D is unresolved. The CDR3 runs to 17 residues. V lost 1 base, J lost 0 bases, and 17 bases lay in between. Germline V gene lookup returns CDR1 GEAIGNYY and CDR2 EKD. Written as DNA, the CDR3 is TGTGCCTGTGACACGGTCGGGGTCCCCTCCGACACCGATAAACTCATCTTT. The encoded protein is CACDTVGVPSDTDKLIF.

Regarding this clone: TCRdb has a much larger clone's protein, which differs at residue 5 from the translation of this DNA, likely because of a read error; what is shown is the protein translated from the DNA. The V and J genes are TRDV2 and TRDJ1, with TRDD3 identical over 12 bases. Germline assignment: CDR1 GEAIGNYY and CDR2 EKD. Trimming cost V 3 bases and J 10 bases; bases outside gene matches: 11. This CDR3 is 15 amino acids long. CDR3 region: CACDALGDTHEILIF. The DNA of the CDR3 is TGTGCCTGTGACGCTCTGGGGGATACGCACGAAATACTCATCTTT.

As to this clone: One base separates it from a far larger clone, so it is likely a read error. V is TRDV2 and J is TRDJ1; 10 nucleotides match TRDD3. V lost 3 bases, J lost 3 bases, and 18 bases stayed unmatched. The CDR3 length is 19 residues. Germline lookup yields CDR1 GEAIGNYY and CDR2 EKD. DNA of the CDR3: TGTGCCTGTGACTGGTTGGGGGATACAAGGACCCTTTACGCCGATAAACTCATCTTT. The encoded protein is CACDWLGDTRTLYADKLIF.

Worth noting for this clone: This sequence is one base from a far larger clone and is likely a read error. The same CDR3 arises from other DNA sequences in this sample as well. The chain combines TRDV2 with TRDJ2, with 12 nucleotides matching TRDD3. The CDR3 extends over 18 amino acids. Looked up from germline, CDR1 is GEAIGNYY and CDR2 is EKD. With V trimmed by 0 bases and J by 5 bases, 9 bases remained unmatched. The CDR3 coding sequence is TGTGCCTGTGACACCGTCCTGGGGGATACGCTTCTAACAGCACAACTCTTCTTT. It is translated as CACDTVLGDTLLTAQLFF.

This clone qualifies as medium-sized. This likely traces to a read error, being one base from a far larger clone. The chain has TRDV2 and TRDJ1; TRDD3 agrees at 10 bases. The germline gives CDR1 GEAIGNYY, CDR2 EKD. J gave up 3 bases and V 5 bases, and 11 bases lay outside the gene matches. The CDR3 spans 16 residues. CDR3 bases: TGTGCCTGTGGCGATCTTGGGGGATACCGGGCCGATAAACTCATCTTT. Protein sequence: CACGDLGGYRADKLIF.

The sample holds a few counts of this clone. The protein that TCRdb holds for this DNA derives from a much larger clone and differs from the translated DNA at residue 11, which likely indicates a read error; the protein shown here is translated from the DNA. The gene calls are TRDV2 and TRDJ1, with D possibly being TRDD3 (5 bases). The CDR3 runs 18 residues. From germline, CDR1 is GEAIGNYY and CDR2 EKD. V was shortened by 3 bases and J by 0 bases, with 22 bases between the two germline ends. CDR3 sequence (DNA): TGTGCCTGTGACCTTATTACCTTGGGGACACGGTACACCGATAAACTCATCTTT. Protein: CACDLITLGTRYTDKLIF.

About this clone: The TCRdb record carries a much larger clone's protein, which differs from this DNA's translation at residue 3; a read error is the likely cause, and the protein listed here is the DNA translation. The rearrangement links TRDV2 to TRDJ1; TRDD3 agrees at 12 bases. In germline, CDR1 is GEAIGNYY, CDR2 EKD. The CDR3 spans 15 residues. CDR3 nucleotides: TGTGCCGGTGACACTCTGGGGGATACGCACGAAATACTCATCTTT. Translating it yields CAGDTLGDTHEILIF.